Detailed here is one TCR beta chain. TCRdb fed the 5' RACE reads into MiXCR, producing one record per CDR3 protein. The table has hundreds of thousands of distinct CDR3 sequences, roughly 18% seen once. Germline CDR1 SEHNR, CDR2 FQNEAQ (reference sequence). The CDR3 is made up of 16 amino acids. V was clipped by 4 bases and J by 6 bases; unmatched bases: 12. The entry originates in a study of T-cell memory formation after mild COVID-19. The gene calls are TRBV7-9 and TRBJ1-1; the match to TRBD1 covers 9 bases. This TCR derives from an adult woman who had mild COVID-19 (a few samples of this study predate the infection). Cell type and time point are not known. The sample comprised PBMCs or a T cell subset sorted from them (not recorded which). The CDR3 nucleotides are TGTGCCAGCAGCTCCAGGGACAGGGCCTCCGGGGCTGAAGCTTTCTTT. Encoded protein: CASSSRDRASGAEAFF.